This T cell receptor beta chain emerged from a study of tumor-infiltrating lymphocytes in primary liver carcinoma. Background on the study: Samples produced roughly 3.65 to 8 million productive TCRbeta reads, comparable across tissue types. Points from the study as a whole: Significantly greater top-250-clone fractions characterized tumors relative to blood (p = 0.039).

A note on this clonotype: Its specificity is unknown. A much larger clone sits a single nucleotide away, making a read error possible.

Germline V gene sequence: CDR1 SGHDN, CDR2 FVKESK. CDR3 length: 18 residues. The blood RNA (from unsorted whole blood) was obtained, and germline DNA was also extracted. TCR beta cDNA was prepared out of around 460 ng total RNA by means of a constant-region primer. Libraries for TCR beta were built through three nested multiplex PCR rounds, which together made up a slightly modified ARM-PCR procedure. Two initial PCR rounds of around 9 cycles each paired TRBV1-TRBV30 forward primers with a C-beta reverse primer. TCRdb reprocessed the multiplex PCR reads via MiXCR and lists one record per CDR3 protein. Among about 320,000 distinct CDR3 sequences listed, roughly three fifths were seen once.

The chain employs TRBV14 and TRBJ2-7, with a tentative D call TRBD2 (6 bases). The sample taken for sequencing was peripheral blood. The source is a woman aged 30 to 39 with primary liver carcinoma and hepatitis B virus infection. The CDR3 loop is CPSSSGTFPQLFTREQYF. The CDR3 coding sequence is TGTCCCAGCAGCTCCGGGACTTTCCCTCAGCTCTTTACTCGGGAGCAGTACTTC.